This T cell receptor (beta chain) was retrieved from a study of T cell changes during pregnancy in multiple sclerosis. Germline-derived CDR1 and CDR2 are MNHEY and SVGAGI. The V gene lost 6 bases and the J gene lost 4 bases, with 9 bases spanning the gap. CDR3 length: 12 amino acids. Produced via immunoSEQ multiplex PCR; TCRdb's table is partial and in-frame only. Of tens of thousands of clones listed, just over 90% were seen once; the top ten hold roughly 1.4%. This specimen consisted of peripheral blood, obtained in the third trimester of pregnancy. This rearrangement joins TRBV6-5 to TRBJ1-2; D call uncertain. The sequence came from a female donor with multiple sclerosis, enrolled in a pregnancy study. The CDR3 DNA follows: TGTGCCAGCAGATCACTAGGCTATGGCTACACCTTC. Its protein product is CASRSLGYGYTF.